What follows are 28 T cell receptor beta chains derived from one specimen sequenced in a study of cytomegalovirus exposure and HLA in healthy donors. In the PCR, 60 Vbeta and 13 Jbeta primers were used. TCRdb's table, derived via immunoSEQ multiplex PCR, lists solely in-frame clones and lacks some. The sample lists 150,000 to 200,000 clones; around 76% were seen once. Sequenced material: PBMCs. The receptor source for this set is a man aged 35 to 55 in good health and CMV-seropositive.

The chain combines TRBV9 with TRBJ2-7; 14 bases agree with TRBD2. Losses at the gene ends were 1 base for V and 5 bases for J; bases not matched to a gene: 11. Per germline, CDR1 SGDLS and CDR2 YYNGEE. The CDR3 is made up of 18 amino acids. CDR3 in amino acids: CASSVSPGLAGDRNEQYF. CDR3 in DNA: TGTGCCAGCAGCGTAAGCCCGGGACTAGCGGGGGACCGGAACGAGCAGTACTTC.

The CDR3 loop is CASSLGLNYEQYF. CDR3 DNA sequence: TGTGCCAGCAGTTTGGGCCTCAACTACGAGCAGTACTTC. This chain joins TRBV6-1 and TRBJ2-7; D remains unclear. Per the germline V gene, CDR1 is MNHNS and CDR2 is SASEGT. This CDR3 has 13 residues. V lost 5 bases and J 3 bases, leaving 11 bases between the germline ends.

The V gene is TRBV5-1, the J gene TRBJ2-1, with D tentatively TRBD2 (7 bases). The CDR3 has 15 amino acids. V gave up 0 bases and J gave up 12 bases, with 19 bases separating them. Germline V lookup: CDR1 SGHRS, CDR2 YFSETQ. Here the CDR3 reads CASSLGTTRGGSQFF. CDR3 DNA sequence: TGCGCCAGCAGCTTGGGGACGACCCGCGGGGGCTCGCAGTTCTTC. The full variable domain, in which reference TRBV5-1 and TRBJ2-1 provide the parts outside the CDR3, is KAGVTQTPRYLIKTRGQQVTLSCSPISGHRSVSWYQQTPGQGLQFLFEYFSETQRNKGNFPGRFSGRQFSNSRSEMNVSTLELGDSALYLCASSLGTTRGGSQFFGPGTRLTVL.

This rearrangement joins TRBV7-3 to TRBJ2-1; 9 nucleotides align to TRBD1. Germline V gene lookup returns CDR1 SGHTA and CDR2 FQGTGA. J lost 8 bases, V lost 1 base, and 9 bases had no gene match. The CDR3 is made up of 16 amino acids. Written as DNA, the CDR3 is TGTGCCAGCAGCTTAAAGGGTCGGACAGGGGTCGATGAGCAGTTCTTC. Protein sequence: CASSLKGRTGVDEQFF.

This clone was detected a few times. The chain recombines TRBV4-1 with TRBJ2-3; perhaps TRBD1 as D (5 bases). The CDR3 spans 17 residues. Trimming cost V 9 bases and J 0 bases, with 22 bases left between them. The germline V gene encodes CDR1 MGHRA and CDR2 YSYEKL. This CDR3 reads CASKPRIDSSSTDTQYF. In DNA, the CDR3 is TGCGCCAGTAAGCCAAGAATCGACAGCTCTAGCACAGATACGCAGTATTTT.

This clone was seen a few times. This chain links TRBV7-8 with TRBJ1-6, with 7 bases fitting TRBD1. The CDR3 extends over 13 amino acids. The junction had 0 bases not matched to a gene; V was cut back by 3 bases and J by 7 bases. From germline, CDR1 is SGHVS and CDR2 FQNEAQ. The CDR3 loop is CASSLTGNSPLHF. The CDR3 DNA reads as TGTGCCAGCAGCTTGACAGGGAATTCACCCCTCCACTTT.

The chain links TRBV4-1 to TRBJ1-3; D gene ambiguous. Germline loops: CDR1 MGHRA, CDR2 YSYEKL. There are 16 residues in the CDR3. V lost 0 bases to trimming and J lost 4 bases, with 13 bases between them. In DNA, the CDR3 is TGCGCCAGCAGCCAAGACCCCCTCCCCCCCGGAAACACCATATATTTT. Translation: CASSQDPLPPGNTIYF.

The chain couples TRBV20-1 to TRBJ2-7, with TRBD1 as a possible D gene (6 bases). This CDR3 is 11 amino acids long. With 5 bases removed from V and 6 bases from J, the gap between germline ends came to 11 bases. CDR1 and CDR2 (germline): DFQATT, SNEGSKA (reference sequence). The CDR3 is CSAPGHAEQYF. CDR3 DNA sequence: TGCAGTGCTCCGGGACACGCCGAGCAGTACTTC.

The rearrangement uses TRBV14 and TRBJ1-1, with TRBD1 identical over 9 bases. The CDR3 spans 17 residues. In germline, CDR1 is SGHDN, CDR2 FVKESK. V shed 2 bases, J shed 1 base, and the junction held 8 bases outside the gene matches. The CDR3 nucleotides read TGTGCCAGCAGCCAATTACAGGGGGCTAAGGGGAACACTGAAGCTTTCTTT. Residues: CASSQLQGAKGNTEAFF.

This chain joins TRBV19 and TRBJ1-1; D gene ambiguous. The CDR3 runs 14 residues. V was clipped by 1 base and J by 2 bases, with 8 bases between them. Germline V gene sequence: CDR1 LNHDA, CDR2 SQIVND (reference sequence). Here the CDR3 DNA reads TGTGCCAGTAGTATAGGGGGAGCAAACACTGAAGCTTTCTTT. Its protein is CASSIGGANTEAFF.

V gene TRBV5-1 combines with J gene TRBJ2-2, with D possibly matching TRBD1 (6 bases). V lost 0 bases to trimming and J lost 0 bases, with 9 bases between them. There are 16 residues in the CDR3. Looked up from germline, CDR1 is SGHRS and CDR2 is YFSETQ. CDR3 protein: CASSLDRTANTGELFF. The CDR3 nucleotides are TGCGCCAGCAGCTTGGACCGGACAGCGAACACCGGGGAGCTGTTTTTT. Filled out from reference TRBV5-1 and TRBJ2-2, the complete variable domain reads KAGVTQTPRYLIKTRGQQVTLSCSPISGHRSVSWYQQTPGQGLQFLFEYFSETQRNKGNFPGRFSGRQFSNSRSEMNVSTLELGDSALYLCASSLDRTANTGELFFGEGSRLTVL.

This chain connects TRBV7-2 to TRBJ2-7, with 9 bases matching TRBD1. This CDR3 is 17 amino acids long. Germline assignment: CDR1 SGHTA and CDR2 FQGNSA. The trim removed 0 bases at V and 2 bases at J, leaving 8 bases unmatched. The CDR3 nucleotides are TGTGCCAGCAGCTTAGCAACAGGGGGCTCAAGCCCCTACGAGCAGTACTTC. Residues: CASSLATGGSSPYEQYF. The full variable domain, completed using reference TRBV7-2 and TRBJ2-7, is GAGVSQSPSNKVTEKGKDVELRCDPISGHTALYWYRQSLGQGLEFLIYFQGNSAPDKSGLPSDRFSAERTGGSVSTLTIQRTQQEDSAVYLCASSLATGGSSPYEQYFGPGTRLTVT.

V is TRBV5-4 and J is TRBJ1-2; the D is unclear. Trimming cost V 5 bases and J 8 bases, with 13 bases left between them. The length of the CDR3 is 12 residues. CDR1 is SGHNT, CDR2 YYREEE, per germline (reference sequence). The CDR3 DNA reads as TGTGCCAGCAGGTTGCAGCGAGGGGGCTACACCTTC. Its translation: CASRLQRGGYTF.

This rearrangement joins TRBV18 to TRBJ1-4; the match to TRBD1 covers 9 bases. This CDR3 is 15 amino acids long. The V gene's germline CDR1 is KGHSH and CDR2 LQKENI. V lost 0 bases and J lost 5; bases outside the gene matches: 1. The DNA of the CDR3 is TGTGCCAGCTCACCACCGACAGGGGGGAATGAAAAACTGTTTTTT. Its translation is CASSPPTGGNEKLFF.

The chain employs TRBV5-1 and TRBJ1-4; 7 bases line up with TRBD1. The CDR3 length is 14 residues. Unmatched junction bases numbered 8, after V lost 4 bases and J lost 8 bases. CDR1 and CDR2 (germline): SGHRS, YFSETQ. The CDR3 region is CASSQTGRAEKLFF. CDR3 nucleotides: TGCGCCAGCAGCCAGACAGGGAGAGCCGAAAAACTGTTTTTT. Filled out from reference TRBV5-1 and TRBJ1-4, the complete variable domain reads KAGVTQTPRYLIKTRGQQVTLSCSPISGHRSVSWYQQTPGQGLQFLFEYFSETQRNKGNFPGRFSGRQFSNSRSEMNVSTLELGDSALYLCASSQTGRAEKLFFGSGTQLSVL.

The count of this clone is one. Written as DNA, the CDR3 is TGCGCCAGCAGCCAAGCTCGACTAGCGGGGGGGCCTACGTTCTTC. Translating gives CASSQARLAGGPTFF. This chain joins TRBV4-1 and TRBJ2-1; 14 nucleotides agree with TRBD2. The germline V gene has CDR1 MGHRA and CDR2 YSYEKL. The CDR3 extends over 15 amino acids. Trimming cost V 1 base and J 15 bases; bases outside gene matches: 8.

The chain employs TRBV25-1 and TRBJ1-2; possibly TRBD1 for D (6 bases). The CDR3 length is 15 residues. Trimming pared 4 bases from V and 4 bases from J, leaving 16 bases between. CDR1 MGHDK and CDR2 SYGVNS come from the germline V gene. The CDR3 nucleotides read TGTGCCAGCAGTGCCCGGGACACGGGAGGCTATGGCTACACCTTC. Amino acid sequence: CASSARDTGGYGYTF.

This rearrangement joins TRBV5-1 to TRBJ1-6; 7 nucleotides agree with TRBD1. Germline V gene sequence: CDR1 SGHRS, CDR2 YFSETQ. V trimming: 4 bases; J trimming: 7 bases; junction bases outside the gene matches: 11. The CDR3 spans 16 residues. For the CDR3, the DNA is TGCGCCAGCAGCCTAGGGGGCGGGGATGTAAATTCACCCCTCCACTTT. Translating it yields CASSLGGGDVNSPLHF.

The chain joins TRBV7-9 to TRBJ2-7; a possible D gene is TRBD2 (7 bases). Trimming took off 4 bases at V and 3 bases at J, with 13 bases between the two ends. CDR3 length: 14 residues. Germline V CDR1 and CDR2: SEHNR, FQNEAQ (reference sequence). CDR3 nucleotides: TGTGCCAGCAGCTCGGGGGGCAGACTCTACGAGCAGTACTTC. This codes for CASSSGGRLYEQYF.

This chain joins TRBV9 and TRBJ2-7; 10 bases match TRBD1. J gave up 3 bases and V 5 bases, and 5 bases lay outside the gene matches. The CDR3 is 14 amino acids. Germline V CDR1 and CDR2: SGDLS, YYNGEE. CDR3 sequence reads: CASSSGTGDYEQYF. The DNA of the CDR3 is TGTGCCAGCAGTTCTGGGACAGGGGACTACGAGCAGTACTTC.

Written as DNA, the CDR3 is TGTGCCACCACGCATCGGGGACGGGGGGATTGGGACATTCAGTACTTC. It codes for CATTHRGRGDWDIQYF. The chain carries TRBV19 and TRBJ2-4; 7 bases align to TRBD2. Germline V gives CDR1 LNHDA, CDR2 SQIVND (reference sequence). V was pared by 10 bases and J by 8 bases, with 20 bases of the junction left unmatched. The CDR3 has 16 residues. Drawing the rest from reference TRBV19 and TRBJ2-4, the complete variable domain is DGGITQSPKYLFRKEGQNVTLSCEQNLNHDAMYWYRQDPGQGLRLIYYSQIVNDFQKGDIAEGYSVSREKKESFPLTVTSAQKNPTAFYLCATTHRGRGDWDIQYFGAGTRLSVL.

The sample holds one count of this clone. The V and J genes are TRBV19 and TRBJ1-2; TRBD1 agrees at 12 bases. The CDR3 length is 17 residues. V was pared by 11 bases and J by 5 bases, with 18 bases of the junction left unmatched. Germline V CDR1 and CDR2: LNHDA, SQIVND (reference sequence). This CDR3 reads CAAKPGQGARRGYGYTF. For the CDR3, the DNA is TGTGCCGCCAAACCGGGACAGGGGGCTCGGAGGGGGTATGGCTACACCTTC.

This clone came up once. The V call is TRBV5-6, the J call TRBJ1-4, with TRBD1 as a possible D gene (6 bases). The V end was cut by 2 bases, the J end by 0 bases, with 11 bases between. The CDR3 loop spans 16 amino acids. The germline V gene has CDR1 SGHDT and CDR2 YYEEEE. The CDR3 DNA reads TGTGCCAGCAGCTTTCAGGGGTATGCAACTAATGAAAAACTGTTTTTT. Protein: CASSFQGYATNEKLFF. Supplemented by reference TRBV5-6 and TRBJ1-4, the full variable domain reads DAGVTQSPTHLIKTRGQQVTLRCSPKSGHDTVSWYQQALGQGPQFIFQYYEEEERQRGNFPDRFSGHQFPNYSSELNVNALLLGDSALYLCASSFQGYATNEKLFFGSGTQLSVL.

The V gene is TRBV7-9, the J gene TRBJ1-2; D gene ambiguous. Germline V gene lookup returns CDR1 SEHNR and CDR2 FQNEAQ (reference sequence). The CDR3 runs to 13 residues. Between the trimmed V and J ends, which lost 5 bases and 3 bases, there was a span of 10 bases. CDR3 bases: TGTGCCAGCAGCGTTGAGGGAGACTATGGCTACACCTTC. It specifies CASSVEGDYGYTF.

The sample holds a few counts of this clone. V and J are TRBV10-3 and TRBJ2-7; D ambiguous. The germline CDR1 and CDR2 sequences are ENHRY and SYGVKD. The CDR3 is 12 residues long. V lost 11 bases and J lost 3, with 14 bases in between. The CDR3 protein is CASGPDHYEQYF. CDR3 nucleotides: TGTGCCTCTGGGCCAGACCACTACGAGCAGTACTTC.

The rearrangement joins TRBV6-5 to TRBJ1-6, with 8 bases aligning to TRBD1. From germline, CDR1 is MNHEY and CDR2 SVGAGI. Germline trimming cut 0 bases from V and 8 bases from J; bases unmatched to any gene: 6. The length of the CDR3 is 16 residues. DNA of the CDR3: TGTGCCAGCAGTTACTCGATAGGACAGGGAGATTCACCCCTCCACTTT. This gives the protein CASSYSIGQGDSPLHF.

Here the CDR3 reads CASSFVGQDYEQYF. The CDR3 DNA reads as TGCGCCAGCAGCTTTGTAGGACAGGACTACGAGCAGTACTTC. V and J are TRBV5-1 and TRBJ2-7; TRBD1 agrees at 7 bases. CDR3 length: 14 residues. J lost 3 bases, V lost 2 bases, and 5 bases had no gene match. The germline V gene has CDR1 SGHRS and CDR2 YFSETQ. Filled out from reference TRBV5-1 and TRBJ2-7, the complete variable domain reads KAGVTQTPRYLIKTRGQQVTLSCSPISGHRSVSWYQQTPGQGLQFLFEYFSETQRNKGNFPGRFSGRQFSNSRSEMNVSTLELGDSALYLCASSFVGQDYEQYFGPGTRLTVT.

The rearrangement links TRBV9 to TRBJ2-7, with a weak D call TRBD1 (6 bases). V gave up 0 bases and J gave up 3 bases, with 7 bases separating them. The CDR3 has 13 amino acids. Germline V gives CDR1 SGDLS, CDR2 YYNGEE. The CDR3 spells CASSVGQDYEQYF. The CDR3 nucleotides read TGTGCCAGCAGCGTAGGACAGGACTACGAGCAGTACTTC. The whole variable domain, remainder taken from reference TRBV9 and TRBJ2-7, is DSGVTQTPKHLITATGQRVTLRCSPRSGDLSVYWYQQSLDQGLQFLIQYYNGEERAKGNILERFSAQQFPDLHSELNLSSLELGDSALYFCASSVGQDYEQYFGPGTRLTVT.